Listed below are T cell receptor beta chains from one sample, sequenced in a study of T cell responses to AZD1222 COVID-19 vaccine. Generated by immunoSEQ multiplex PCR, the TCRdb table keeps only in-frame clones and is missing some. The table lists roughly 25,000 clones, 86% of them singletons, with 7.8% in the top ten. Material: peripheral blood, obtained 28 days after the second AZD1222 dose. These receptors all come from an adult who received the AZD1222 COVID-19 vaccine. Both conserved end residues are part of each CDR3. Fields, in order: J gene, clone size, V gene, D gene, CDR3 protein, CDR3 DNA. The D gene is left open where the match is weak. Not every row has a clone size; where given, it reads once, few, many or a size class.

>TRBJ2-7|-|TRBV30|-
CAWSQGRMQAYEQYF
TGTGCCTGGAGTCAAGGGAGGATGCAAGCCTACGAGCAGTACTTC
>TRBJ2-5|-|TRBV5-1|TRBD2
CASSQTSGRGETQYF
TGCGCCAGCAGCCAGACTAGCGGGAGAGGAGAGACCCAGTACTTC
>TRBJ1-1|few|TRBV9|-
CASSPKIEAFF
TGTGCCAGCAGCCCGAAGATCGAAGCTTTCTTT
>TRBJ2-7|-|TRBV3-1/TRBV3-2|-
CASSQVRSTYEQYF
TGTGCCAGCAGCCAAGTCCGTAGTACCTACGAGCAGTACTTC
>TRBJ2-1|-|TRBV5-1|-
CASSSTPGGDNEQFF
TGCGCCAGCAGCTCGACCCCAGGGGGGGACAATGAGCAGTTCTTC
>TRBJ2-1|-|TRBV28|-
CASSWGRSTVLGQFF
TGTGCCAGCAGTTGGGGCAGGTCGACGGTCTTGGGGCAGTTCTTC
>TRBJ2-7|-|TRBV7-9|-
CASSLLSPAGEQYF
TGTGCCAGCAGCTTACTCTCGCCCGCGGGGGAGCAGTACTTC
>TRBJ2-7|-|TRBV2|TRBD2
CASSEAWGLAGTNYEQYF
TGTGCCAGCAGTGAAGCTTGGGGACTAGCGGGGACCAACTACGAGCAGTACTTC
>TRBJ2-1|few|TRBV5-1|-
CASSLTGRYNEQFF
TGCGCCAGCAGCTTGACAGGACGCTACAATGAGCAGTTCTTC
>TRBJ2-3|once|TRBV5-6|TRBD2
CASSPLAGSTDTQYF
TGTGCCAGCAGCCCGCTAGCGGGTAGCACAGATACGCAGTATTTT
>TRBJ2-3|once|TRBV19|TRBD1
CASSKGQDTDTQYF
TGTGCCAGTAGTAAGGGACAGGACACAGATACGCAGTATTTT
>TRBJ2-2|few|TRBV4-1|TRBD1
CASSQGVGQGRTGELFF
TGCGCCAGCAGCCAAGGAGTCGGACAGGGACGTACCGGGGAGCTGTTTTTT
>TRBJ2-1|-|TRBV6-5|TRBD1
CASSYAPGQGYNEQFF
TGTGCCAGCAGTTACGCCCCCGGACAGGGATACAATGAGCAGTTCTTC
>TRBJ2-1|-|TRBV10-2|TRBD1
CASMWTGGDEQFF
TGCGCCAGCATGTGGACAGGGGGCGATGAGCAGTTCTTC
>TRBJ2-2|few|TRBV5-1|-
CASSSRVQAGELFF
TGCGCCAGCAGCTCCCGCGTCCAAGCCGGGGAGCTGTTTTTT
>TRBJ2-5|-|TRBV19|-
CASSRAQGETQYF
TGTGCCAGTAGTAGGGCCCAAGGGGAGACCCAGTACTTC
>TRBJ2-2|-|TRBV3-1/TRBV3-2|TRBD1
CASTRWGQGIWGTNTGELFF
TGTGCCAGCACCCGATGGGGACAGGGTATTTGGGGGACGAACACCGGGGAGCTGTTTTTT
>TRBJ1-1|once|TRBV10-3|-
CAISDRGGNTEAFF
TGTGCCATCAGTGATAGAGGGGGGAACACTGAAGCTTTCTTT
>TRBJ1-2|-|TRBV5-1|-
CASSPVAGDYGYTF
TGCGCCAGCAGCCCGGTTGCTGGGGACTATGGCTACACCTTC
>TRBJ2-2|-|TRBV23-1|TRBD1
CASSQWDRGLNTGELFF
TGCGCCAGCAGTCAATGGGACAGGGGCCTAAACACCGGGGAGCTGTTTTTT
>TRBJ2-1|-|TRBV6-5|TRBD1
CDKKGASYNEQFF
TGTGATAAGAAGGGGGCCTCCTACAATGAGCAGTTCTTC
>TRBJ2-1|few|TRBV19|-
CASTPRPANNEQFF
TGTGCCAGTACCCCCCGTCCCGCAAACAATGAGCAGTTCTTC
>TRBJ2-4|-|TRBV7-9|TRBD2
CASSGGLAVNIQYF
TGTGCCAGCAGCGGAGGGCTAGCGGTAAACATTCAGTACTTC
>TRBJ1-2|-|TRBV7-2|-
CASSLVNRIWGYGYTF
TGTGCCAGCAGCTTAGTAAACAGGATCTGGGGCTATGGCTACACCTTC
>TRBJ2-1|once|TRBV11-2|-
CASSPRLSSYNEQFF
TGTGCCAGCAGCCCCAGACTGAGCTCCTACAATGAGCAGTTCTTC
>TRBJ2-4|-|TRBV6-4|TRBD2
CASSDTSGGANIQYF
TGTGCCAGCAGTGACACTAGCGGGGGGGCCAACATTCAGTACTTC
>TRBJ2-5|-|TRBV5-1|TRBD1
CASSLTGEYETQYF
TGCGCCAGCAGCTTAACAGGGGAGTACGAGACCCAGTACTTC
>TRBJ2-7|-|TRBV28|TRBD2
CASSLASGGSIYEQYF
TGTGCCAGCAGTTTGGCGAGCGGGGGGTCAATCTACGAGCAGTACTTC
>TRBJ2-7|-|TRBV5-1|TRBD1
CASSVSGQGFDEQYF
TGCGCCAGCAGCGTGTCGGGACAGGGGTTCGACGAGCAGTACTTC
>TRBJ1-5|-|TRBV30|-
CAWSGNSNQPQHF
TGTGCCTGGAGTGGAAATAGCAATCAGCCCCAGCATTTT
>TRBJ2-7|few|TRBV29-1|TRBD2
CSVEAGRVGPSGSYEQYF
TGCAGCGTTGAAGCGGGGCGGGTTGGGCCTAGCGGATCCTACGAGCAGTACTTC
>TRBJ1-3|-|TRBV6-5|-
CASSENTIYF
TGTGCCAGCAGCGAAAACACCATATATTTT
>TRBJ2-3|-|TRBV9|TRBD2
CASSVRPTSGLSTDTQYF
TGTGCCAGCAGCGTAAGGCCCACTAGCGGCCTGAGCACAGATACGCAGTATTTT
>TRBJ2-2|-|TRBV18|TRBD2
CASSPGTSAAGELFF
TGTGCCAGCTCACCAGGGACTAGCGCGGCCGGGGAGCTGTTTTTT
>TRBJ1-4|-|TRBV19|-
CASTQWIGEKLFF
TGTGCCAGTACCCAATGGATCGGTGAAAAACTGTTTTTT
>TRBJ1-2|-|TRBV7-8|-
CASSLAQRGTYGYTF
TGTGCCAGCAGCTTAGCGCAGAGGGGTACCTATGGCTACACCTTC
>TRBJ2-3|-|TRBV9|-
CASSVGTGVGDTQYF
TGTGCCAGCAGTGTCGGGACTGGCGTTGGGGATACGCAGTATTTT
>TRBJ1-2|-|TRBV28|TRBD1
CASTPGDRTGGYTF
TGTGCCAGCACTCCGGGGGACAGAACGGGCGGCTACACCTTC
>TRBJ2-1|-|TRBV5-1|TRBD1
CASSLVGGDYNEQFF
TGCGCCAGCAGCTTGGTAGGGGGCGATTACAATGAGCAGTTCTTC
>TRBJ2-7|once|TRBV27|-
CASSPLLGFSYEQYF
TGTGCCAGCAGTCCCCTCCTAGGGTTTTCCTACGAGCAGTACTTC
>TRBJ2-1|-|TRBV5-1|-
CASSLAPGNEQFF
TGCGCCAGCAGCTTGGCACCGGGGAATGAGCAGTTCTTC
>TRBJ2-7|-|TRBV6-5|-
CASTRGPSYEQYF
TGTGCCAGCACTAGAGGTCCCTCCTACGAGCAGTACTTC
>TRBJ1-5|-|TRBV11-2|TRBD1
CASSLEGQGAAGQPQHF
TGTGCCAGCAGCTTAGAAGGGCAGGGGGCAGCTGGACAGCCCCAGCATTTT
>TRBJ2-3|-|TRBV7-2|-
CASSLEGGDTDTQYF
TGTGCCAGCAGCTTAGAGGGGGGAGACACAGATACGCAGTATTTT
>TRBJ2-7|-|TRBV9|TRBD1
CASSVSWGQVYEQYF
TGTGCCAGCAGCGTATCATGGGGACAGGTCTACGAGCAGTACTTC
>TRBJ2-4|-|TRBV6-7|-
CASSYSNPGSLAKNIQYF
TGTGCCAGCAGTTACTCGAACCCGGGGAGCCTAGCCAAAAACATTCAGTACTTC
>TRBJ1-5|once|TRBV7-9|-
CASSLILSTDHDQPQHF
TGTGCCAGCAGCTTAATCTTGTCGACGGACCATGATCAGCCCCAGCATTTT
>TRBJ1-5|-|TRBV6-5|-
CASSYGGNQPQHF
TGTGCCAGCAGTTACGGGGGTAATCAGCCCCAGCATTTT
>TRBJ1-5|few|TRBV28|TRBD1
CASSLQGWTGGNQPQHF
TGTGCCAGCAGTTTACAAGGTTGGACAGGAGGCAATCAGCCCCAGCATTTT
>TRBJ2-3|-|TRBV24-1|TRBD2
CATSDLPGGTSGRAGTGAADTQYF
TGTGCCACCAGTGATTTGCCCGGGGGGACTAGCGGGAGGGCTGGTACGGGGGCCGCAGATACGCAGTATTTT
>TRBJ1-3|once|TRBV28|-
CASKIDRWTGNTIYF
TGTGCCAGCAAGATAGACAGGTGGACTGGAAACACCATATATTTT
>TRBJ1-6|-|TRBV25-1|-
CASSGGSGAAYNSPLHF
TGTGCCAGCAGTGGAGGTAGTGGGGCGGCCTATAATTCACCCCTCCACTTT
>TRBJ1-2|once|TRBV2|-
CASNAETAPFYGYTF
TGTGCCAGCAACGCCGAGACAGCTCCCTTCTATGGCTACACCTTC
>TRBJ1-2|-|TRBV5-1|-
CASSLAVNYGYTF
TGCGCCAGCAGCTTGGCGGTTAACTATGGCTACACCTTC
>TRBJ1-4|few|TRBV30|TRBD1
CAWKTGDGEKLFF
TGTGCCTGGAAGACAGGGGACGGTGAAAAACTGTTTTTT
>TRBJ1-6|medium-sized|TRBV30|-
CAWSVQAYSPLHF
TGTGCCTGGAGTGTACAGGCTTATTCACCCCTCCACTTT
>TRBJ2-5|-|TRBV11-3|-
CASSLAGVETQYF
TGTGCCAGCAGCTTAGCAGGGGTGGAGACCCAGTACTTC
>TRBJ1-3|-|TRBV19|TRBD1
CASNAWGTGSGNTIYF
TGTGCCAGTAACGCTTGGGGGACAGGCTCTGGAAACACCATATATTTT
>TRBJ2-1|-|TRBV6-4|TRBD1
CASSPGQLDNEQFF
TGTGCCAGCAGCCCGGGACAGCTAGATAACGAGCAGTTCTTC
>TRBJ1-2|-|TRBV2|-
CASRREDVGYTF
TGTGCCAGCAGAAGGGAGGATGTTGGCTACACCTTC